The 11 T cell receptor beta chains given below trace back to one sample, sequenced in a study of T-cell memory formation after mild COVID-19. TCRdb independently ran MiXCR on the 5' RACE reads; one entry per CDR3 protein. The sample comprises about 130,000 distinct CDR3 sequences, about 6.5% of which are singletons, and about 2.2% rests with the top ten. What was sequenced was PBMCs or a T cell subset sorted from them (not recorded which). These receptors all stem from an adult woman who had mild COVID-19 (a few samples of this study predate the infection). Cell type and time point are not known.

At least ten counts were recorded for this clonotype. The chain couples TRBV13 to TRBJ2-7; 8 bases match TRBD1. This CDR3 comprises 15 residues. The V and J ends lost 5 bases and 4 bases, in that order; junction bases with no gene match: 10. CDR1 and CDR2 (germline): PRHDT, FYEKMQ (reference sequence). The DNA of the CDR3 is TGTGCCAGCAGCGTACACTCAGGGGGCGCATACGAGCAGTACTTC. It encodes CASSVHSGGAYEQYF. The variable domain in full, completed from reference TRBV13 and TRBJ2-7, reads AAGVIQSPRHLIKEKRETATLKCYPIPRHDTVYWYQQGPGQDPQFLISFYEKMQSDKGSIPDRFSAQQFSDYHSELNMSSLELGDSALYFCASSVHSGGAYEQYFGPGTRLTVT.

The sample holds a few counts of this clonotype. The rearrangement joins TRBV29-1 to TRBJ2-3; the D is unclear. Germline V gene sequence: CDR1 SQVTM, CDR2 ANQGSEA. V lost 6 bases to trimming and J lost 0 bases, with 13 bases between them. The CDR3 covers 14 residues. Here the CDR3 reads CSVDPQLSTDTQYF. CDR3 nucleotides: TGCAGCGTAGATCCACAGCTAAGCACAGATACGCAGTATTTT.

This clonotype was detected a few times. The chain combines TRBV11-2 with TRBJ2-5, with a possible D match to TRBD2 (5 bases). Germline CDR1 SGHAT, CDR2 FQNNGV. V was trimmed by 3 bases and J by 1 base, leaving 9 bases between them. The CDR3 spans 14 residues. CDR3 bases: TGTGCCAGCAGCTTGAGCGGAGCCCAAGAGACCCAGTACTTC. It codes for CASSLSGAQETQYF.

This clonotype occurred a few times. CDR3 in DNA: TGTGCCACCAGGGGACAGGGAGCCGGGGAGCTGTTTTTT. It is translated as CATRGQGAGELFF. The chain links TRBV11-2 to TRBJ2-2, with 9 bases aligning to TRBD1. The CDR3 is 13 residues long. From germline, CDR1 is SGHAT and CDR2 FQNNGV. Trimming at V came to 10 bases and at J to 6 bases, leaving 6 bases not matched to a gene. Based on the CDR3 plus reference TRBV11-2 and TRBJ2-2, the full variable domain is EAGVAQSPRYKIIEKRQSVAFWCNPISGHATLYWYQQILGQGPKLLIQFQNNGVVDDSQLPKDRFSAERLKGVDSTLKIQPAKLEDSAVYLCATRGQGAGELFFGEGSRLTVL.

This clonotype turned up a few times. CDR3 amino acids: CAVRGQGYEQYF. As DNA, the CDR3 is TGTGCCGTTAGGGGACAGGGCTACGAGCAGTACTTC. The chain employs TRBV10-3 and TRBJ2-7; 9 bases map to TRBD1. From germline, CDR1 is ENHRY and CDR2 SYGVKD. The CDR3 length is 12 residues. J lost 3 bases, V lost 11 bases, and 5 bases had no gene match.

This clonotype was seen ten or more times. This chain links TRBV11-2 with TRBJ2-1, with D maybe TRBD2 (6 bases). This CDR3 has 13 residues. Germline CDR1 reads SGHAT; CDR2 reads FQNNGV. Between the trimmed V and J ends, which lost 0 bases and 10 bases, there was a span of 10 bases. CDR3 DNA sequence: TGTGCCAGCAGCTTAGAGTCCGGAGGGGAGCAGTTCTTC. Translating gives CASSLESGGEQFF. The full variable domain, its missing parts supplied by reference TRBV11-2 and TRBJ2-1, is EAGVAQSPRYKIIEKRQSVAFWCNPISGHATLYWYQQILGQGPKLLIQFQNNGVVDDSQLPKDRFSAERLKGVDSTLKIQPAKLEDSAVYLCASSLESGGEQFFGPGTRLTVL.

This sequence joins TRBV9 and TRBJ2-3, with 8 nucleotides matching TRBD2. The CDR3 spans 15 residues. J was trimmed by 4 bases and V by 5 bases; bases with no gene match: 9. Germline-derived CDR1 and CDR2 are SGDLS and YYNGEE. CDR3 DNA sequence: TGTGCCAGCAGTTGGGAGGCGGGGGGATCAGATACGCAGTATTTT. Translation: CASSWEAGGSDTQYF.

The V call is TRBV12-3 or TRBV12-4, the J call TRBJ2-6, with unresolved D. The CDR3 extends over 16 amino acids. Trimming took off 4 bases at V and 2 bases at J, with 12 bases between the two ends. For the CDR3, the DNA is TGTGCCAGCAGTTACCAAGGTCTCGCTGGGGCCAACGTCCTGACTTTC. It translates to CASSYQGLAGANVLTF.

This clonotype has a count of ten or more. The DNA of the CDR3 is TGTGCCAGCAGTTGGGCCCGGGGAGGCGAGCAGTACTTC. Its translation is CASSWARGGEQYF. V usage is TRBV6-5 and J usage is TRBJ2-7; weak D call: TRBD2 (6 bases). V lost 4 bases and J 6 bases, leaving 13 bases between the germline ends. This CDR3 spans 13 amino acids. Germline V lookup: CDR1 MNHEY, CDR2 SVGAGI.

This clonotype was counted a few times. The CDR3, as DNA: TGTGCCAGCAGCATCGCGATGGGGGATACGCAGTATTTT. Encoded protein: CASSIAMGDTQYF. The rearrangement joins TRBV6-1 to TRBJ2-3, with unresolved D. The CDR3 has 13 residues. V gave up 6 bases and J gave up 6 bases, with 13 bases separating them. Germline V gives CDR1 MNHNS, CDR2 SASEGT.

This clonotype has only a few counts. The chain carries TRBV10-3 and TRBJ2-7; no reliable D call. The V gene lost 5 bases and the J gene lost 0 bases, with 5 bases spanning the gap. The CDR3 consists of 12 residues. CDR1 is ENHRY, CDR2 SYGVKD, per germline. The CDR3 DNA sequence: TGTGCCATCAGTCAAAACTCCTACGAGCAGTACTTC. It specifies CAISQNSYEQYF.